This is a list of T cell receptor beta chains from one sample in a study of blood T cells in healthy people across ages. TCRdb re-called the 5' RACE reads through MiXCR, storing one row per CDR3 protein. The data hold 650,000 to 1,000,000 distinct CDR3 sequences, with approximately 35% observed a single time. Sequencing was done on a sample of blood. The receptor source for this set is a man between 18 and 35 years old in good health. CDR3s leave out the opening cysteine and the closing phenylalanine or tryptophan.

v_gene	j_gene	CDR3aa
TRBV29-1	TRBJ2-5	SVEGVGQGQEETQY
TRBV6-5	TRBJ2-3	ASSYFQGGGTQY
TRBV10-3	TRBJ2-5	AISGMDTVTQETQY
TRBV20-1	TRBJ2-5	SARDQEVVGETQY
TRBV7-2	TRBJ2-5	ASSLVGRGGETQY
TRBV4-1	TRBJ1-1	ASSQADRLSTEAF
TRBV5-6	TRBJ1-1	ASSPTWGGTEAF
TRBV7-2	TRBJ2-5	ASSPQSGWGQETQY
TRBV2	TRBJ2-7	ASSADRGQY
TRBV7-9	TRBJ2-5	ASSLDRRRARETQY